The clone carrying this T cell receptor (beta chain) was seen a handful of times. J lost 6 bases, V lost 5 bases, and 6 bases had no gene match. This CDR3 is 14 amino acids long. Germline V CDR1 and CDR2: LNHDA, SQIVND (reference sequence). Unique molecular identifiers were used to barcode this TCRbeta library. TCRdb processed the PCR reads anew with MiXCR; each CDR3 protein has one entry. In the table there are roughly 670,000 distinct CDR3 sequences, approximately 14% of which are singletons. The data stem from a study of T-cell reconstitution after alpha-beta-depleted transplantation in children. This receptor was taken from a girl under 10 years old with congenital amegakaryocytic thrombocytopenia, due to receive a stem cell transplant. The V call is TRBV19, the J call TRBJ1-1; 10 bases match TRBD1. Sequenced here: PBMCs, sampled before TCRalphabeta/CD19-depleted stem cell transplant. CDR3 DNA: TGTGCCAGTAGTTCCTCCGGGACAGGGGCTGAAGCTTTCTTT. Translating it yields CASSSSGTGAEAFF. The whole variable domain, filled in from reference TRBV19 and TRBJ1-1, reads DGGITQSPKYLFRKEGQNVTLSCEQNLNHDAMYWYRQDPGQGLRLIYYSQIVNDFQKGDIAEGYSVSREKKESFPLTVTSAQKNPTAFYLCASSSSGTGAEAFFGQGTRLTVV.